The 23 T cell receptor beta chains given below trace back to one sample, sequenced in a study of Graves' ophthalmopathy and Graves' hyperthyroidism (dated 2018 in TCRdb). For sequencing, an Illumina HiSeq 2000 was employed. For repertoire sequencing, the TCR beta CDR3 regions were amplified from RNA transcripts. The first round was an RT-PCR using HTBI primers with the Qiagen OneStep RT-PCR kit, and this first round was followed by a second-round multiplex PCR, then size selection and purification. The public reads were reprocessed in TCRdb via fastp at Q25 and MiXCR, keeping in-frame beta chains. Identical CDR3 proteins give one entry, which carries the most common genes and DNA. For this sample the table gives over 650,000 distinct CDR3 sequences, of which about two fifths were detected only once. 2.5% to 3.5% of the sample belongs to the ten largest clones. Sequencing input: peripheral blood. These TCRs come from an adult man with Graves' ophthalmopathy.

This clonotype appeared many times. The V call is TRBV29-1, the J call TRBJ2-2; 12 nucleotides line up with TRBD2. CDR3 length equals 15 residues. After removal of 6 bases from V and 5 bases from J, the junction contained 7 bases not matched to a gene. CDR1 and CDR2 from the germline V gene are SQVTM and ANQGSEA. CDR3 coding DNA: TGCAGCGTCACCCCGGGGACTAGCGGGACCGGGGAGCTGTTTTTT. Translated, it gives CSVTPGTSGTGELFF.

This clonotype showed up just a few times. The chain couples TRBV2 to TRBJ1-5; D ambiguous. Trimming removed 8 bases from V and 0 bases from J, with 17 bases in between. CDR1 is SNHLY and CDR2 is FYNNEI in the germline V gene. The CDR3 is 16 residues long. CDR3 in amino acids: CASSPAEMNSNQPQHF. CDR3 sequence (DNA): TGTGCCAGCTCCCCGGCTGAGATGAATAGCAATCAGCCCCAGCATTTT.

The chain joins TRBV10-3 to TRBJ1-4; no firm D call. The CDR3 has 13 amino acids. Germline-derived CDR1 and CDR2 are ENHRY and SYGVKD. The V gene lost 7 bases and the J gene lost 5 bases, with 11 bases spanning the gap. The CDR3 sequence: CAIKSAENEKLFF. DNA for the CDR3: TGTGCCATCAAGTCCGCGGAGAATGAAAAACTGTTTTTT.

This rearrangement joins TRBV7-2 to TRBJ2-3; a weak D match, TRBD1 (6 bases). CDR1 is SGHTA and CDR2 is FQGNSA in the germline V gene. Trimming pared 5 bases from V and 0 bases from J, leaving 15 bases between. This CDR3 region has 16 residues. The CDR3 sequence is CASSNRTVSSTDTQYF. The CDR3 region has the DNA TGTGCCAGCAGCAACCGGACAGTGTCTAGCACAGATACGCAGTATTTT.

This clonotype was found many times. This chain uses TRBV7-8 with TRBJ1-5, with D unclear. The germline V gene has CDR1 SGHVS and CDR2 FQNEAQ. V shed 5 bases and J shed 3 bases, with 5 bases lying between them. This CDR3 contains 12 residues. CDR3 bases: TGTGCCAGCAGCCCCGTCAATCAGCCCCAGCATTTT. This encodes CASSPVNQPQHF.

This clonotype has a count of ten or more. The chain employs TRBV19 and TRBJ1-5; a possible D gene is TRBD1 (5 bases). The CDR3 extends over 17 amino acids. Germline values: CDR1 LNHDA, CDR2 SQIVND (reference sequence). Trimming pared 3 bases from V and 2 bases from J, leaving 17 bases between. The CDR3 coding sequence is TGTGCCAGTAGTATCCGGCTGGCAGGGAGAGGCAATCAGCCCCAGCATTTT. This codes for CASSIRLAGRGNQPQHF.

The V call is TRBV3-1, the J call TRBJ2-7, with 13 bases lining up with TRBD2. The germline V gene encodes CDR1 LGHDT and CDR2 YNNKEL (reference sequence). This CDR3 has 12 amino acids. V dropped 4 bases and J dropped 9; count of bases not matched to a gene: 0. CDR3 residues: CASSRTSGGQYF. The CDR3 DNA sequence: TGTGCCAGCAGCCGGACTAGCGGGGGGCAGTACTTC.

In this sample, this clonotype turned up many times. The J gene is TRBJ2-5, the V gene TRBV4-3, with D possibly matching TRBD1 (5 bases). Trimming removed 1 base from V and 2 bases from J, with 8 bases in between. This CDR3 contains 14 residues. The germline CDR1 and CDR2 sequences are LGHNA and YSLEER. The CDR3, as DNA: TGCGCCAGCAGCCAAGGACAGAGTCAAGAGACCCAGTACTTC. As protein: CASSQGQSQETQYF.

This clonotype was seen a single time. This chain links TRBV20-1 with TRBJ2-3; 13 bases align to TRBD2. CDR3 length: 16 residues. V shed 6 bases and J 4 bases; nucleotides not matched to a gene: 10. Germline loops: CDR1 DFQATT, CDR2 SNEGSKA (reference sequence). The CDR3 DNA follows: TGCAGTGCCAAATCGACTAGCGGGGGGCCCGCAGATACGCAGTATTTT. Its translation is CSAKSTSGGPADTQYF.

This clonotype was counted only a few times. A much larger clone is a single base away; this may be a read error. The chain employs TRBV29-1 and TRBJ2-7; TRBD1 is a possible D gene (6 bases). Germline lookup yields CDR1 SQVTM and CDR2 ANQGSEA. The V gene lost 4 bases and the J gene lost 6 bases, with 16 bases spanning the gap. This CDR3 comprises 13 residues. The CDR3 DNA is TGCAGCGTTGCCGTCAAACAGGGATGCGAGCAGTACTTC. Translated, it gives CSVAVKQGCEQYF.

This clonotype has a count of ten or more. The chain recombines TRBV7-2 with TRBJ1-2, with 7 bases aligning to TRBD1. The CDR3 has 14 amino acids. J lost 5 bases, V lost 5 bases, and 8 bases had no gene match. Germline CDR1 SGHTA, CDR2 FQGNSA. CDR3 nucleotides: TGTGCCAGCAGCCCCTACAGGGGACCTTATGGCTACACCTTC. Amino acids: CASSPYRGPYGYTF.

This clonotype has a count of ten or more. The chain links TRBV19 to TRBJ1-5; possibly TRBD1 for D (6 bases). From germline, CDR1 is LNHDA and CDR2 SQIVND (reference sequence). The CDR3 covers 14 residues. Between the trimmed V and J ends, which lost 7 bases and 5 bases, there was a span of 15 bases. The CDR3 region is CASNPTGEHQPQHF. The CDR3 DNA reads as TGTGCCAGTAACCCGACAGGAGAGCATCAGCCCCAGCATTTT.

This clonotype came up many times. The V and J genes are TRBV19 and TRBJ2-2; 12 bases map to TRBD2. V shed 6 bases and J 4 bases; nucleotides not matched to a gene: 3. The CDR3 has 15 amino acids. Germline V gene lookup returns CDR1 LNHDA and CDR2 SQIVND (reference sequence). The CDR3 DNA is TGTGCCAGTAGGGGGACTAGCGGGCTCACCGGGGAGCTGTTTTTT. Its translation: CASRGTSGLTGELFF.

This clonotype has a count of ten or more. The genes are TRBV12-3 or TRBV12-4 and TRBJ1-2, with D possibly being TRBD1 (6 bases). V lost 3 bases and J 6 bases, leaving 17 bases between the germline ends. The CDR3 is 15 amino acids. The CDR3 region has the DNA TGTGCCAGCAGTTTCGACTCCCCCAGGGGTCATGGCTACACCTTC. This gives the protein CASSFDSPRGHGYTF.

This clonotype came up many times. The chain joins TRBV3-1 to TRBJ2-5; TRBD1 aligns across 12 bases. The CDR3 covers 17 residues. Trimming at V came to 2 bases and at J to 5 bases, leaving 9 bases not matched to a gene. Germline V lookup: CDR1 LGHDT, CDR2 YNNKEL (reference sequence). The CDR3, as DNA: TGTGCCAGCAGCCAACAACTGGGACAGGGGGCGCGTGAGACCCAGTACTTC. Protein sequence: CASSQQLGQGARETQYF.

V and J are TRBV12-5 and TRBJ1-5; a possible D gene is TRBD1 (6 bases). The CDR3 sequence is 15 residues long. V lost 4 bases, J lost 0 bases, and 10 bases lay in between. Germline V gene lookup returns CDR1 LGHNT and CDR2 FRNRAP. The CDR3 coding sequence is TGTGCTAGTGGTTCGGACAGTTATAGCAATCAGCCCCAGCATTTT. Amino acid sequence: CASGSDSYSNQPQHF.

Concerning this clonotype itself: Possible read error: a much larger clone is one base away. The rearrangement links TRBV10-3 to TRBJ1-6, with D tentatively TRBD1 (5 bases). Germline loops: CDR1 ENHRY, CDR2 SYGVKD. Trimming pared 8 bases from V and 5 bases from J, leaving 10 bases between. This CDR3 has 13 amino acids. For the CDR3, the DNA is TGTGCCATCCCGGGACGGAATAATTCACCCCTCCACTTT. As protein: CAIPGRNNSPLHF.

This clonotype was observed many times. The gene calls are TRBV10-3 and TRBJ2-7; D is unclear. The V end was cut by 3 bases, the J end by 1 base, with 16 bases between. Looked up from germline, CDR1 is ENHRY and CDR2 is SYGVKD. This CDR3 is built from 16 residues. CDR3 loop: CAISESSGLVSYEQYF. CDR3 nucleotides: TGTGCCATCAGTGAAAGCAGTGGTCTAGTATCCTACGAGCAGTACTTC.

The sample holds a few counts of this clonotype. The genes are TRBV6-1 and TRBJ1-5; tentative D call: TRBD1 (6 bases). Looked up from germline, CDR1 is MNHNS and CDR2 is SASEGT. This CDR3 is 17 amino acids long. The V and J ends lost 2 bases and 4 bases respectively, with 18 bases between them. CDR3 in DNA: TGTGCCAGCAGTGAATTTGGAGGGTTAGGGGGGAATCAGCCCCAGCATTTT. Translating it yields CASSEFGGLGGNQPQHF.

This CDR3 reads CSAREVGQGYTEAFF. The DNA of the CDR3 is TGCAGTGCTAGAGAGGTTGGACAGGGTTACACTGAAGCTTTCTTT. V gene TRBV20-1 combines with J gene TRBJ1-1; 8 positions agree with TRBD1. The trim removed 0 bases at V and 3 bases at J, leaving 6 bases unmatched. Germline CDR1 is DFQATT and CDR2 is SNEGSKA (reference sequence). This CDR3 is 15 amino acids long.

This chain connects TRBV25-1 to TRBJ1-6; 11 positions match TRBD1. The CDR3 has 16 amino acids. The junction had 9 bases not matched to a gene; V was cut back by 4 bases and J by 10 bases. Germline lookup yields CDR1 MGHDK and CDR2 SYGVNS. DNA of the CDR3: TGTGCCAGCAGTGCCCGGGACAGGGGGGCCCGATCACCCCTCCACTTT. Its translation: CASSARDRGARSPLHF.

This chain uses TRBV25-1 with TRBJ1-1; perhaps TRBD1 as D (6 bases). Germline V gene sequence: CDR1 MGHDK, CDR2 SYGVNS. The length of the CDR3 is 16 residues. Trimming removed 8 bases at V and 3 bases at J, with 22 bases between. The CDR3 sequence is CASERSYRESDTEAFF. Here the CDR3 DNA reads TGTGCCAGCGAACGAAGTTACAGGGAATCGGACACTGAAGCTTTCTTT. Looking up the rest from reference TRBV25-1 and TRBJ1-1 gives the full variable domain: EADIYQTPRYLVIGTGKKITLECSQTMGHDKMYWYQQDPGMELHLIHYSYGVNSTEKGDLSSESTVSRIRTEHFPLTLESARPSHTSQYLCASERSYRESDTEAFFGQGTRLTVV.

The chain has TRBV10-3 and TRBJ1-6; 10 bases align to TRBD1. CDR1 and CDR2 (germline): ENHRY, SYGVKD. The CDR3 extends over 13 amino acids. CDR3 protein: CATRTGGLPPLHF. The DNA of the CDR3 is TGTGCTACCCGGACAGGGGGATTGCCACCCCTCCACTTT.